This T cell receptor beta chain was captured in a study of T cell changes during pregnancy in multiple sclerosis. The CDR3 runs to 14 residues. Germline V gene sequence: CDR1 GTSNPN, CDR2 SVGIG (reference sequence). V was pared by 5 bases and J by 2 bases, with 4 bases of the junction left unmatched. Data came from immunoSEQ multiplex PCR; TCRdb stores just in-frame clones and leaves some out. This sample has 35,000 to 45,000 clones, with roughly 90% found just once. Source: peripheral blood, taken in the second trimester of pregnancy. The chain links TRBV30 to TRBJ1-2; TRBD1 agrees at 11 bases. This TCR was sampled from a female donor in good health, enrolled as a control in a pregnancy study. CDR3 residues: CAWARTGGNYGYTF. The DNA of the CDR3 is TGTGCCTGGGCCCGGACAGGGGGCAACTATGGCTACACCTTC.